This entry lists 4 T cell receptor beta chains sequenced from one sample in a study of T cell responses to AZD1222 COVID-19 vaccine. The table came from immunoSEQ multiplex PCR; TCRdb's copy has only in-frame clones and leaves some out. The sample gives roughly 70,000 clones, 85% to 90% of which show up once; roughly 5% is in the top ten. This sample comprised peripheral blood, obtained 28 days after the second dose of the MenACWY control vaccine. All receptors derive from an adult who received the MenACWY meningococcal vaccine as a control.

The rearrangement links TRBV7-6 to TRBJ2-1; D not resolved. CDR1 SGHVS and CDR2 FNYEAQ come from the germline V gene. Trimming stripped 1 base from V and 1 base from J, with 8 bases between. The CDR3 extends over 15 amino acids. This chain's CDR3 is CASSLDGASYNEQFF. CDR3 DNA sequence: TGTGCCAGCAGCTTAGACGGCGCTTCCTACAATGAGCAGTTCTTC.

The CDR3 protein is CASSTADNEQFF. The CDR3 nucleotides read TGTGCCAGTAGTACGGCGGACAATGAGCAGTTCTTC. V usage is TRBV19 and J usage is TRBJ2-1; D not resolved. The CDR3 is 12 residues long. V shed 4 bases and J shed 5 bases, with 6 bases lying between them. CDR1 is LNHDA, CDR2 SQIVND, per germline (reference sequence). Variable domain in full (rest from reference TRBV19 and TRBJ2-1): DGGITQSPKYLFRKEGQNVTLSCEQNLNHDAMYWYRQDPGQGLRLIYYSQIVNDFQKGDIAEGYSVSREKKESFPLTVTSAQKNPTAFYLCASSTADNEQFFGPGTRLTVL.

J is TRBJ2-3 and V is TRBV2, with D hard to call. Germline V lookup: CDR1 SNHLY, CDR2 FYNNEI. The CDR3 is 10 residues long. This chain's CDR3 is CAYYTDTQYF. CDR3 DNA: TGTGCTTACTACACAGATACGCAGTATTTT.

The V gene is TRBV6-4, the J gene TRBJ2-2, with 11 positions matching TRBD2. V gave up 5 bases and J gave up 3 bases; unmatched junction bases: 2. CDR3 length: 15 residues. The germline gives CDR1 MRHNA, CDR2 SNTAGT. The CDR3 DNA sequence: TGTGCCAGCAGTTTACTAGCGGGAGACACCGGGGAGCTGTTTTTT. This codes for CASSLLAGDTGELFF.